This TCR beta chain was retrieved from a study of T cells in localized non-small cell lung cancer. Sequencing used immunoSEQ multiplex PCR; TCRdb keeps in-frame clones, though not all of them. The sample holds just under 20,000 clones, roughly 90% seen once. The CDR3 consists of 13 residues. The ends were cut back, 3 bases at V and 7 bases at J, with 14 bases in the middle. CDR1 and CDR2 from the germline V gene are SGHNT and YYREEE (reference sequence). The chain is built from TRBV5-4 and TRBJ2-7; D unresolved. The sequencing here drew on peripheral blood, taken before any cancer treatment. The clonotype originates from a man aged 35-69 years with stage I lung adenocarcinoma. CDR3 nucleotides: TGTGCCAGCAGCTCGGGTTCCCAGAGGGAGCAGTACTTC. Amino acid sequence: CASSSGSQREQYF.